The rows below give T cell receptor beta chains drawn from one sample of a study of T cell changes during pregnancy in multiple sclerosis. The protocol was immunoSEQ multiplex PCR, while the TCRdb copy is restricted to in-frame clones and leaves out a portion. The sample has about 98,000 clones; roughly 94% are singletons. The sample was peripheral blood, taken after pregnancy. The source of these receptors is a female donor in good health, enrolled as a control in a pregnancy study. CDR3s include the opening cysteine and the closing phenylalanine or tryptophan.

>TRBJ2-3|17|TRBV15
CATSRGGLMGAADTQYF
>TRBJ2-1|16|TRBV4-2
CASSQVGTSGRNEQFF
>TRBJ2-7|14|TRBV2
CASTTGQGAYEQYF
>TRBJ2-7|13|TRBV6-5
CASSPTGAYEQYF
>TRBJ2-5|14|TRBV21-1
CASSDRVGGETQYF
>TRBJ1-1|12|TRBV5-5
CASSLLGSEAFF
>TRBJ2-1|14|TRBV7-9
CASSPQGAANEQFF
>TRBJ2-1|14|TRBV18
CASSELAAFNEQFF
>TRBJ2-7|15|TRBV27
CASSSYAPGAYEQYF
>TRBJ1-1|14|TRBV6-5
CASTARTGNTEAFF
>TRBJ1-5|13|TRBV2
CASNTGESQPQHF
>TRBJ1-1|16|TRBV7-9
CASSREAGLRNTEAFF
>TRBJ2-1|15|TRBV28
CASRARGRQEREQFF
>-|14|TRBV9
CASSVDLGAYEQYF
>TRBJ2-1|11|TRBV6-1
CATTDRAGRFF
>TRBJ2-7|14|TRBV7-8
CASSLIQDSYEQYF
>TRBJ1-5|17|TRBV2
CASRTGPHRVSNQPQHF
>TRBJ1-2|17|TRBV18
CASSPPGPKISSYGYTF
>TRBJ2-2|14|TRBV29-1
CSLRLPGSTGELFF
>TRBJ1-1|16|TRBV5-1
CASSAVAGSGNTEAFF
>TRBJ1-2|13|TRBV7-8
CASSLDLGSGYTF
>TRBJ2-7|15|TRBV7-9
CASSSDGSWIYEQYF
>TRBJ2-2|19|TRBV9
CASSPGTSGGAWDTGELFF
>TRBJ1-5|14|TRBV18
CASSLGESGQPQHF
>TRBJ1-1|16|TRBV4-2
CASSQGQRLGGTEAFF
>TRBJ2-1|15|TRBV6-6
CASSRLARSYNEQFF
>TRBJ2-3|17|TRBV4-2
CASSQDSWDSPTDTQYF
>TRBJ2-1|13|TRBV18
CASSPGAYNEQFF
>TRBJ1-4|15|TRBV7-9
CASSLGGPTGEKLFF
>TRBJ2-1|17|TRBV7-6
CASSLAATGSGFGEQFF
>TRBJ1-1|14|TRBV28
CASSFKGGYTEAFF
>TRBJ2-1|15|TRBV6-6
CASPPSSGSINEQFF
>TRBJ1-5|16|TRBV2
CASSGGTGGSNQPQHF
>TRBJ1-2|16|TRBV19
CASSHKGATGDYGYTF
>TRBJ2-7|14|TRBV7-9
CASSFGTSWGEQYF
>TRBJ2-3|14|TRBV6-1
CASSEGAGADTQYF
>TRBJ2-7|13|TRBV18
CASSGTGVHEQYF
>TRBJ2-7|15|TRBV7-2
CASTAGAGSSYEQYF
>TRBJ2-2|16|TRBV7-6
CASSWVAGGMTGELFF
>TRBJ2-1|16|TRBV11-2
CASSFIAGGSRNEQFF
>TRBJ2-7|14|TRBV27
CASSSPGQSYEQYF
>TRBJ2-3|16|TRBV28
CASIPIAGGPGDTQYF
>TRBJ1-1|14|TRBV28
CASSLDRVGTEAFF
>TRBJ1-1|15|TRBV6-1
CASSEAQGSNTEAFF
>TRBJ2-3|17|TRBV5-6
CASSLIYGQMGTDTQYF
>TRBJ1-1|14|TRBV6-1
CASREQGASTEAFF
>TRBJ2-5|15|TRBV7-9
CASSFVLADQETQYF